This paragraph reports one TCR beta chain. No antigen is known for it. Germline V gene data show CDR1 as DFQATT and CDR2 as SNEGSKA (reference sequence). The CDR3 loop spans 15 amino acids. The source of the sample is a study of monozygotic twins with inflammatory bowel disease. Whole-study findings and limits: IBD patients shared fewer clonotypes with others than healthy twins, especially with disease activity. Possibly reflecting limited power, no difference in repertoire similarity was found between concordant and discordant twins.

The UMIs contained a 6-nucleotide sample barcode. They were added by template switching during cDNA synthesis. TCRdb derives one entry per CDR3 protein from the 5' RACE reads, leaving out DNA. Its table lists about 160,000 distinct CDR3 sequences. This chain joins TRBV20-1 and TRBJ2-7. The TCR sequence derives from a human donor with ulcerative colitis or Crohn's disease, or a healthy co-twin of an affected twin (not recorded which). Sequencing was performed on blood. The CDR3: CSAVNGRMSSYEQYF.